Listed below are T cell receptor beta chains from one sample, sequenced in a study of blood T cell repertoires in COVID-19. Libraries were prepared by immunoSEQ multiplex PCR; TCRdb keeps only in-frame clonotypes and omits some of them. The sample includes roughly 260,000 clones, approximately 90% of them seen just once. The sample comprised peripheral blood. The receptors stem from a woman aged 45-59 years who had recovered from COVID-19. Both conserved end residues are part of each CDR3. The order of the fields is clone size, J gene, V gene, D gene, CDR3 DNA, CDR3 protein. D genes are given only for firm matches. Not all rows give a size; the values are once, few, many and, for expanded clones, a class.

clone_size: NA; j_call: TRBJ2-7; v_call: TRBV30; d_call: NA; cdr3_nt: TGTGCCTGGAGTGTAGGTTGGCGGATCTCCTACGAGCAGTACTTC; cdr3_aa: CAWSVGWRISYEQYF
clone_size: NA; j_call: TRBJ1-5; v_call: TRBV2; d_call: NA; cdr3_nt: TGTGCCAGCAGTGTAGCAGGCGGGCAGCCCCAGCATTTT; cdr3_aa: CASSVAGGQPQHF
clone_size: NA; j_call: TRBJ2-5; v_call: TRBV6-5; d_call: NA; cdr3_nt: TGTGCCAGCAGTCCGTTCAGAAAGGAGACCCAGTACTTC; cdr3_aa: CASSPFRKETQYF
clone_size: NA; j_call: TRBJ1-1; v_call: TRBV5-4; d_call: NA; cdr3_nt: TGTGCCAGCAGCTTGGGGACTTTCTTAGGAACTGAAGCTTTCTTT; cdr3_aa: CASSLGTFLGTEAFF
clone_size: NA; j_call: TRBJ1-5; v_call: TRBV12-3/TRBV12-4; d_call: NA; cdr3_nt: TGTGCCAGCAGTTTAAACAGAAATCAGCCCCAGCATTTT; cdr3_aa: CASSLNRNQPQHF
clone_size: few; j_call: TRBJ2-1; v_call: TRBV7-8; d_call: TRBD2; cdr3_nt: TGTGCCAGCAGCGGAAGCGGGGGCCCTTACAATGAGCAGTTCTTC; cdr3_aa: CASSGSGGPYNEQFF
clone_size: NA; j_call: TRBJ1-5; v_call: TRBV6-5; d_call: NA; cdr3_nt: TGTGCCAGCACCAAGGGCAGGGCTAGCAATCAGCCCCAGCATTTT; cdr3_aa: CASTKGRASNQPQHF
clone_size: NA; j_call: TRBJ2-7; v_call: TRBV27; d_call: NA; cdr3_nt: TGTGCCAGCAGTTTGGGGCTAGCGTTCTCCTACGAGCAGTACTTC; cdr3_aa: CASSLGLAFSYEQYF
clone_size: NA; j_call: TRBJ2-3; v_call: TRBV19; d_call: NA; cdr3_nt: TGTGCCAGTATTGATACATCGTGGGGGGTGAACACAGATACGCAGTATTTT; cdr3_aa: CASIDTSWGVNTDTQYF
clone_size: NA; j_call: TRBJ2-5; v_call: TRBV12-5; d_call: NA; cdr3_nt: TGTGCTAGTGATCAGGCCAGGGGGACCCAGTACTTC; cdr3_aa: CASDQARGTQYF
clone_size: NA; j_call: TRBJ2-4; v_call: TRBV30; d_call: NA; cdr3_nt: TGTGCCTGGAGTGGAGGGCGGGGAGCCAAAAACATTCAGTACTTC; cdr3_aa: CAWSGGRGAKNIQYF
clone_size: NA; j_call: TRBJ1-1; v_call: TRBV18; d_call: NA; cdr3_nt: TGTGCCAGCTCAGAGGAGGTATTCGCTGAAGCTTTCTTT; cdr3_aa: CASSEEVFAEAFF
clone_size: NA; j_call: TRBJ2-1; v_call: TRBV6-1; d_call: NA; cdr3_nt: TGTGCCAGCAGTGAACTGGGGTCGACTATCCGGGGGTTCTTC; cdr3_aa: CASSELGSTIRGFF
clone_size: NA; j_call: TRBJ2-5; v_call: TRBV18; d_call: NA; cdr3_nt: TGTGCCAGCTCTTCACCTTCGGGGTTGCAAGAGACCCAGTACTTC; cdr3_aa: CASSSPSGLQETQYF
clone_size: NA; j_call: TRBJ2-1; v_call: TRBV30; d_call: NA; cdr3_nt: TGTGCCTGGAGTGTTGGAGGCGAGCAGTTCTTC; cdr3_aa: CAWSVGGEQFF
clone_size: NA; j_call: TRBJ1-2; v_call: TRBV3-1/TRBV3-2; d_call: NA; cdr3_nt: TGTGCCAGCAGCCCCCCGGGACTCCTGTCCCTTAACTATGGCTACACCTTC; cdr3_aa: CASSPPGLLSLNYGYTF
clone_size: NA; j_call: TRBJ2-7; v_call: TRBV14; d_call: NA; cdr3_nt: TGTGCCAGCAGCCAAGAAACTGACTCCTACGAGCAGTACTTC; cdr3_aa: CASSQETDSYEQYF
clone_size: once; j_call: TRBJ1-6; v_call: TRBV7-9; d_call: NA; cdr3_nt: TGTGCCAGCAGCCCTCCCGGGGGGCCCAATTCACCCCTCCACTTT; cdr3_aa: CASSPPGGPNSPLHF
clone_size: once; j_call: TRBJ2-7; v_call: TRBV5-1; d_call: NA; cdr3_nt: TGCGCCAGCAGCTTGGGGGTGCGGGACGGGACCTACGAGCAGTACTTC; cdr3_aa: CASSLGVRDGTYEQYF
clone_size: NA; j_call: TRBJ2-3; v_call: TRBV28; d_call: TRBD2; cdr3_nt: TGTGCCAGCAGTAGCGGGAGGGCCCTATTTACGCAGTATTTT; cdr3_aa: CASSSGRALFTQYF
clone_size: few; j_call: TRBJ1-2; v_call: TRBV7-8; d_call: TRBD1; cdr3_nt: TGTGCCAGCAGGTCTGGGACAGCCTATGGCTACACCTTC; cdr3_aa: CASRSGTAYGYTF
clone_size: once; j_call: TRBJ1-1; v_call: TRBV18; d_call: TRBD1; cdr3_nt: TGTGCCAGCTCACCTGGGACAGGGCTAAGGAACACTGAAGCTTTCTTT; cdr3_aa: CASSPGTGLRNTEAFF
clone_size: NA; j_call: TRBJ2-4; v_call: TRBV11-2; d_call: TRBD1; cdr3_nt: TGTGCCAGCAGCTACGGAGACTACACAGGGGGGCCTCAGTACTTC; cdr3_aa: CASSYGDYTGGPQYF
clone_size: NA; j_call: TRBJ1-2; v_call: TRBV19; d_call: NA; cdr3_nt: TGTGCCAGTAGTCCCAGACAGGCTTCGAGAAGTGGCTACACCTTC; cdr3_aa: CASSPRQASRSGYTF
clone_size: NA; j_call: TRBJ2-5; v_call: TRBV7-2; d_call: TRBD2; cdr3_nt: TGTGCCAGCAGCTTAACTAGCGGGAGGGCTGAGACCCAGTACTTC; cdr3_aa: CASSLTSGRAETQYF
clone_size: NA; j_call: TRBJ2-1; v_call: TRBV5-4; d_call: NA; cdr3_nt: TGTGCCAGCAGCTTGGCAGGTAGTCGCGAGCAGTTCTTC; cdr3_aa: CASSLAGSREQFF
clone_size: NA; j_call: TRBJ2-5; v_call: TRBV2; d_call: TRBD1; cdr3_nt: TGTGCCAGCAGCCCTGGACAGGGAGTGTCCCAGTACTTC; cdr3_aa: CASSPGQGVSQYF
clone_size: NA; j_call: TRBJ2-1; v_call: TRBV5-1; d_call: TRBD2; cdr3_nt: TGCGCCAGCAGCTTGGGGACTAGACCATACAATGAGCAGTTCTTC; cdr3_aa: CASSLGTRPYNEQFF
clone_size: NA; j_call: TRBJ2-1; v_call: TRBV7-9; d_call: TRBD2; cdr3_nt: TGTGCCAGCAGCTCCTCCGGGACTAGCGGGGGGATTGGTGAGCAGTTCTTC; cdr3_aa: CASSSSGTSGGIGEQFF
clone_size: NA; j_call: TRBJ1-1; v_call: TRBV30; d_call: NA; cdr3_nt: TGTGCCTGTACCTCCGGGACATCATGGAACACTGAAGCTTTCTTT; cdr3_aa: CACTSGTSWNTEAFF
clone_size: NA; j_call: TRBJ2-1; v_call: TRBV25-1; d_call: TRBD2; cdr3_nt: TGTGCCAGCAGAGGGACTAGCGGGAGCTATGAGCAGTTCTTC; cdr3_aa: CASRGTSGSYEQFF
clone_size: once; j_call: TRBJ1-1; v_call: TRBV7-3; d_call: NA; cdr3_nt: TGTGCCAGCAGCTTGTACAGGGAGACTGAAGCTTTCTTT; cdr3_aa: CASSLYRETEAFF
clone_size: once; j_call: TRBJ1-1; v_call: TRBV25-1; d_call: NA; cdr3_nt: TGTGCCAGCAAGGCAGCGAGCCTTGAAGCTTTCTTT; cdr3_aa: CASKAASLEAFF
clone_size: NA; j_call: TRBJ2-1; v_call: TRBV11-3; d_call: TRBD2; cdr3_nt: TGTGCCAGCAGCTTACGGACTAGCGGATACAATGAGCAGTTCTTC; cdr3_aa: CASSLRTSGYNEQFF
clone_size: NA; j_call: TRBJ1-6; v_call: TRBV5-1; d_call: NA; cdr3_nt: TGCGCCAGCAGCTTGGCCAGACAGAATAATTCACCCCTCCACTTT; cdr3_aa: CASSLARQNNSPLHF
clone_size: NA; j_call: TRBJ2-1; v_call: TRBV2; d_call: TRBD2; cdr3_nt: TGTGCCAGCAGTGCGCTAGCGGGATCCTACAATGAGCAGTTCTTC; cdr3_aa: CASSALAGSYNEQFF
clone_size: NA; j_call: TRBJ1-4; v_call: TRBV6-5; d_call: NA; cdr3_nt: TGTGCCAGCAGAAAACACGGGAGGTTGGGCGAAAAACTGTTTTTT; cdr3_aa: CASRKHGRLGEKLFF
clone_size: NA; j_call: TRBJ2-4; v_call: TRBV4-1; d_call: TRBD2; cdr3_nt: TGCGCCAGCAGCCAACCGGAGCGGGGGGTCGGCAAAAACATTCAGTACTTC; cdr3_aa: CASSQPERGVGKNIQYF
clone_size: NA; j_call: TRBJ1-1; v_call: TRBV4-2; d_call: TRBD1; cdr3_nt: TGTGCCAGCAGCCCTAGCCTAGGGGGCTTGAACACTGAAGCTTTCTTT; cdr3_aa: CASSPSLGGLNTEAFF
clone_size: NA; j_call: TRBJ1-4; v_call: TRBV6-1; d_call: NA; cdr3_nt: TGTGCCAGCAGTGAAGTCATCGGGGAACTGTTTTTT; cdr3_aa: CASSEVIGELFF
clone_size: few; j_call: TRBJ2-7; v_call: TRBV19; d_call: TRBD1; cdr3_nt: TGTGCCAGTAGTTTCCCAGGAGAACAGGGGGTCTACGAGCAGTACTTC; cdr3_aa: CASSFPGEQGVYEQYF
clone_size: NA; j_call: TRBJ1-3; v_call: TRBV12-3/TRBV12-4; d_call: NA; cdr3_nt: TGTGCCAGCAGACTCAGAAACACCATATATTTT; cdr3_aa: CASRLRNTIYF
clone_size: NA; j_call: TRBJ2-1; v_call: TRBV11-2; d_call: TRBD2; cdr3_nt: TGTGCCAGCAGCTGGACTAGCGGGATCGTCCATGAGCAGTTCTTC; cdr3_aa: CASSWTSGIVHEQFF
clone_size: NA; j_call: TRBJ1-5; v_call: TRBV27; d_call: NA; cdr3_nt: TGTGCCAGCGCACCTAGTTTGGATAGCAATCAGCCCCAGCATTTT; cdr3_aa: CASAPSLDSNQPQHF
clone_size: NA; j_call: TRBJ1-2; v_call: TRBV5-6; d_call: NA; cdr3_nt: TGTGCCAGCACCATTCTACAGGGTTTCGAGAATGGCTACACCTTC; cdr3_aa: CASTILQGFENGYTF
clone_size: once; j_call: TRBJ1-5; v_call: TRBV6-5; d_call: NA; cdr3_nt: TGTGCCAGCAGCCGACTACCGGGAGGCGATCAGCCCCAGCATTTT; cdr3_aa: CASSRLPGGDQPQHF
clone_size: NA; j_call: TRBJ1-1; v_call: TRBV7-9; d_call: NA; cdr3_nt: TGTGCCAGCAGCATCACAGGGTTCACTGAAGCTTTCTTT; cdr3_aa: CASSITGFTEAFF
clone_size: NA; j_call: TRBJ2-3; v_call: TRBV5-4; d_call: NA; cdr3_nt: TGTGCCAGCAGCTTGGCCCTTGATACGCAGTATTTT; cdr3_aa: CASSLALDTQYF
clone_size: once; j_call: TRBJ1-5; v_call: TRBV28; d_call: NA; cdr3_nt: TGTGCCAGCAGTTCCCTACAGGGACCGAACCAGCCCCAGCATTTT; cdr3_aa: CASSSLQGPNQPQHF